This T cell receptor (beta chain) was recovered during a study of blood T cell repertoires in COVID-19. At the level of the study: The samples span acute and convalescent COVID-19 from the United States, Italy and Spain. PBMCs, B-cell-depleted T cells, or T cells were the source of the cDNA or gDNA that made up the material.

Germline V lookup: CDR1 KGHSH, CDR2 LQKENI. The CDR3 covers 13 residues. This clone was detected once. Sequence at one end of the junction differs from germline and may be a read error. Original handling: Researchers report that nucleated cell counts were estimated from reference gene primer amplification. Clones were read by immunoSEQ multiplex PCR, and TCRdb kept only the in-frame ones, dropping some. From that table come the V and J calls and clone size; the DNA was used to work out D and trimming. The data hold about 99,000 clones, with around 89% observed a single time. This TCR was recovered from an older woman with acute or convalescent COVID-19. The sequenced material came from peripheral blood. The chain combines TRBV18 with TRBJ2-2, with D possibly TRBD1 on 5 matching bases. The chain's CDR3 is CASSPQAAGELFF. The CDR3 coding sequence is TGTGCCAGCTCCCCACAGGCGGCCGGGGAGCTGTTTTTT.